The rows below give T cell receptor beta chains drawn from one sample of a study of regulatory T cells in long-lasting Graves disease. TCRdb re-called the multiplex PCR reads with MiXCR, one entry per CDR3 protein. The data hold 450,000 to 650,000 distinct CDR3 sequences, with 15% to 20% observed a single time. These data were also filed under a second study, of T cells in Graves' hyperthyroidism and ophthalmopathy.

The sample consisted of peripheral blood mononuclear cells (PBMCs), taken at new diagnosis, from a patient treated with antithyroid drugs. These receptors originate from a middle-aged woman with Graves disease. CDR3s include the opening cysteine and the closing phenylalanine or tryptophan. A D gene is named only where the DNA matches it firmly. Size is stated for part of the rows, as once, few or many counts, or as a class when the clone is expanded.

V gene	clone size	D gene	J gene	CDR3 protein
TRBV11-2	.	TRBD2	TRBJ2-7	CASSQALERDEQCF
TRBV6-1	.	.	TRBJ2-1	CASSGSLGVNYNEQFF
TRBV6-2/TRBV6-3	.	TRBD2	TRBJ2-3	CASSYGGVRTDTQYF
TRBV28	many	.	TRBJ2-7	CASSTGGSYEQYF
TRBV5-1	once	.	TRBJ2-1	CASSTNYEQFF
TRBV7-9	many	.	TRBJ1-1	CASSGVTRGAFF
TRBV30	few	TRBD1	TRBJ1-5	CAWSKSGTGGDSGQPQHF
TRBV19	.	.	TRBJ1-2	CASMAAGNANYGYTF
TRBV6-2/TRBV6-3	many	.	TRBJ2-6	CASRAGGPGANVLTF
TRBV20-1	few	TRBD1	TRBJ1-1	CSAMTGHNTEAFF
TRBV5-4	.	.	TRBJ2-7	CASSSRTAPKDVQYF
TRBV6-9	many	.	TRBJ2-3	CASSWGGRADTQYF
TRBV15	.	.	TRBJ1-1	CATSSVEPSGTEAFF
TRBV6-8	few	.	TRBJ1-2	CASSFRTGVNYGYTF